The entry below gives a single TCR beta chain sequence along with its context. Per the study methods: Cell counts per sample came from amplifying reference gene primers. Profiled with immunoSEQ multiplex PCR; TCRdb holds only in-frame clones, not every one. V and J calls and clone size are those listed in that table; D and trimming were worked out from the DNA. The table records hundreds of thousands of clones, about 86% of them present only once. The data belong to a study of blood T cell repertoires in COVID-19. Across the whole study: Nucleic acid was either cDNA or gDNA, and it came from T cells, B-cell-depleted T cells, or PBMCs.

V was trimmed by 4 bases and J by 4 bases, leaving 20 bases between them. The CDR3 length is 16 residues. CDR1 is MGHRA, CDR2 YSYEKL, per germline. Input material: peripheral blood. The rearrangement uses TRBV4-1 and TRBJ2-7, with D perhaps TRBD1 (6 bases). This TCR came from a man of 80 years or more with acute or convalescent COVID-19. CDR3 amino acids: CASSRNPGRDTYEQYF. Written as DNA, the CDR3 is TGCGCCAGCAGCCGCAACCCGGGACGGGACACTTACGAGCAGTACTTC.